This TCR beta chain was sequenced in a study of molecular identifiers for immune sequencing clone quantification. General study points: Sizes of clones that are highly expanded could be underestimated (if identical TCR molecules share a barcode). Whereas naive cells kept under 1% of molecules in clones above 20 RNA copies, such clones held over 98% in effectors.

Trimming took 0 bases from V and 2 from J; bases not matched to a gene: 9. This CDR3 is built from 20 residues. Germline V gene lookup returns CDR1 SGDLS and CDR2 YYNGEE. In its sample, this clonotype was seen a few times. The antigen is not known. Methods described previously, with TCR primers listed, were used for bulk TCR libraries. TCRdb redid the calling of the PCR reads with MiXCR, one entry per CDR3 protein. The table includes some 97,000 distinct CDR3 sequences, roughly a third detected once. This receptor was obtained from a human donor in good health. Some libraries in this study had Jurkat cell RNA spiked in. This chain uses TRBV9 with TRBJ2-6; 12 nucleotides match TRBD1. The sample taken for sequencing was naive CD8+ T cells from blood, with Jurkat cell RNA spiked in. Regarding subset: FACS-sorted CD8+CD4-CCR7+CD45RA+ naive T cells. In nucleotides, the CDR3 is TGTGCCAGCAGCGTAGGAACGGTGGGACAGGGGGCTGCTGGGGCCAACGTCCTGACTTTC. Its protein product is CASSVGTVGQGAAGANVLTF.